This T cell receptor beta chain was recovered during a study of blood T cell repertoires in COVID-19. Overall study context: COVID-19 samples collected from the United States, Italy and Spain covered acute and convalescent phases. From T cells, B-cell-depleted T cells, or PBMCs came the material, which was cDNA or gDNA.

This clone occurred a few times. CDR3 length: 17 amino acids. Germline assignment: CDR1 SGHAT and CDR2 FQNNGV. V was clipped by 6 bases and J by 6 bases, with 25 bases between them. Methods used by the authors: For nucleated cells, counts were estimated from reference gene primer amplification. Assay: immunoSEQ multiplex PCR; the TCRdb copy retains only in-frame clones and omits some. The D gene and trimming were derived from the DNA, and the V and J assignments and clone size from that table. This sample carries about 94,000 clones, more than 65% of them seen once, and the ten largest clones take 6.3%.

The sequenced sample was peripheral blood. This chain uses TRBV11-2 with TRBJ2-3; D is possibly TRBD2 (5 bases). The clonotype originates from a man aged 60 to 75 with acute or convalescent COVID-19. This chain's CDR3 is CASRSIRTLVSKDTQYF. The CDR3 bases are TGTGCCAGCAGGTCGATTCGAACACTAGTCTCAAAGGATACGCAGTATTTT.